These 14 T cell receptor beta chains were all obtained from the same sample, sequenced in a study of breast tumors, draining lymph nodes, adjacent tissues (dated by TCRdb to 2016 to 2017). The library relied on multiplex PCR. TCRdb shows the sequencer as Illumina HiSeq 2000. The public reads were reanalyzed by TCRdb: fastp trimming at Q25, MiXCR alignment, in-frame beta chains only. Each record represents a unique CDR3 protein, reported with the most common genes and DNA among its rows. The sample table lists roughly 260,000 distinct CDR3 sequences, more than 30% of them with a count of one. The leading ten clones occupy 1.1% of the sample. Lymph node samples were obtained from the axillary draining lymph nodes of breast cancer patients. The sequencing sample was made of axillary lymph node tissue. Every receptor here comes from a female donor with breast cancer. Some clones in this sample may be carry-over from other donors' samples.

This clonotype occurred many times. The rearrangement joins TRBV13 to TRBJ2-7, with 10 positions matching TRBD2. V shed 5 bases, J shed 2 bases, and the junction held 6 bases outside the gene matches. CDR3 length equals 15 residues. Germline-derived CDR1 and CDR2 are PRHDT and FYEKMQ (reference sequence). The CDR3 sequence: CASSAGTSATYEQYF. The CDR3 DNA follows: TGTGCCAGCAGCGCAGGGACTAGCGCTACCTACGAGCAGTACTTC.

The J gene is TRBJ1-1, the V gene TRBV29-1; D is unresolved. V was trimmed by 8 bases and J by 0 bases, leaving 13 bases between them. This CDR3 has 13 amino acids. Germline CDR1 and CDR2: SQVTM and ANQGSEA. The CDR3 loop is CSIRTEMNTEAFF. The CDR3 DNA reads as TGCAGCATACGGACGGAAATGAACACTGAAGCTTTCTTT.

This clonotype came up many times. CDR3 loop: CATSGTGDTDTQYF. The CDR3 DNA sequence: TGTGCCACCTCCGGGACAGGGGACACAGATACGCAGTATTTT. This chain connects TRBV24-1 to TRBJ2-3, with 10 nucleotides matching TRBD1. The CDR3 loop spans 14 amino acids. Looked up from germline, CDR1 is KGHDR and CDR2 is SFDVKD. The V segment lost 9 bases and the J segment 2 bases; nucleotides outside the gene matches: 4.

The rearrangement links TRBV19 to TRBJ1-5; 8 bases are a match to TRBD1. Germline V gene sequence: CDR1 LNHDA, CDR2 SQIVND (reference sequence). CDR3 length equals 15 residues. Germline trimming cut 5 bases from V and 6 bases from J; bases unmatched to any gene: 9. The CDR3 coding sequence is TGTGCCAGTAGTTTTACAGGGGGGGTAGTTCAGCCCCAGCATTTT. It is translated as CASSFTGGVVQPQHF.

The chain joins TRBV27 to TRBJ2-1, with D possibly matching TRBD1 (5 bases). Germline V gene lookup returns CDR1 MNHEY and CDR2 SMNVEV (reference sequence). Between the trimmed V and J ends, which lost 1 base and 6 bases, there was a span of 7 bases. This CDR3 has 13 residues. The CDR3 sequence: CASSLYQGNEQFF. CDR3 bases: TGTGCCAGCAGTTTATATCAGGGCAATGAGCAGTTCTTC.

The chain employs TRBV9 and TRBJ1-1; 7 bases fit TRBD1. Trimming removed 3 bases from V and 8 bases from J; junction bases left unmatched: 13. The V gene's germline CDR1 is SGDLS and CDR2 YYNGEE. The CDR3 spans 15 residues. The DNA of the CDR3 is TGTGCCAGCAGCGCCAATCCCGCCCAGGGGGGAGAAGCTTTCTTT. It translates to CASSANPAQGGEAFF.

Comment on this clonotype: The conserved final phenylalanine or tryptophan is absent from the CDR3, which likely points to a read error. The J gene is TRBJ2-7, the V gene TRBV28; 9 bases are a match to TRBD2. The CDR3 length is 13 residues. V shed 8 bases and J 7 bases; nucleotides not matched to a gene: 9. Per germline, CDR1 MDHEN and CDR2 SYDVKM. The CDR3 DNA follows: TGTGCCAGCGGCGGGGGGGGGTCGGGGGAGCAGTACTCC. Translating gives CASGGGGSGEQYS.

To note about this clonotype: Given a much more abundant clone one base away, this may be a read error. The chain joins TRBV5-4 to TRBJ2-7; 7 bases agree with TRBD1. The CDR3 is 16 amino acids. Germline V gives CDR1 SGHNT, CDR2 YYREEE (reference sequence). The CDR3 bases are TGTGCCAGCAGCTTGGGAGAGTTTACAGGGGCCTACGCGCAGTACTTC. This encodes CASSLGEFTGAYAQYF.

This clonotype was detected many times. The gene calls are TRBV12-3 or TRBV12-4 and TRBJ1-2; no definite D call. There are 14 residues in the CDR3. Trimming took off 5 bases at V and 6 bases at J, with 16 bases between the two ends. DNA for the CDR3: TGTGCCAGCAGTCCCCGGAGGTTAGGGAATGGCTACACCTTC. Protein product: CASSPRRLGNGYTF.

This clonotype was recorded many times. The chain links TRBV5-5 to TRBJ2-1, with D possibly being TRBD1 or TRBD2 (5 bases each). Trimming stripped 2 bases from V and 0 bases from J, with 12 bases between. The CDR3 extends over 16 amino acids. Germline assignment: CDR1 SGHKS and CDR2 YYEKEE (reference sequence). DNA for the CDR3: TGTGCCAGCAGCTTACCAGAGGGGAGCTCCTACAATGAGCAGTTCTTC. It encodes CASSLPEGSSYNEQFF.

Concerning this clonotype: This could be a read error, since a much larger clone is one nucleotide away. V and J are TRBV6-6 and TRBJ1-6, with TRBD1 as a possible D gene (6 bases). CDR1 and CDR2 (germline): MNHNY, SVGAGI (reference sequence). The CDR3 covers 15 residues. V was clipped by 6 bases and J by 11 bases, with 20 bases between them. CDR3 loop: CASSLTQGLGPPLHF. DNA of the CDR3: TGTGCCAGCAGCTTAACGCAGGGGCTTGGTCCACCCCTCCACTTT.

The V gene is TRBV6-1, the J gene TRBJ2-2, with TRBD2 matching over 14 bases. This CDR3 is 16 amino acids long. Germline trimming cut 4 bases from V and 7 bases from J; bases unmatched to any gene: 5. The V gene's germline CDR1 is MNHNS and CDR2 SASEGT. The CDR3 loop reads CASSGLAGGRSGELFF. CDR3 DNA: TGTGCCAGCAGTGGACTAGCGGGAGGGCGTAGCGGGGAGCTGTTTTTT.

The V call is TRBV6-1, the J call TRBJ1-1; TRBD1 matches at 7 bases. With V trimmed by 5 bases and J by 6 bases, 6 bases remained unmatched. This CDR3 region has 13 residues. CDR1 is MNHNS and CDR2 is SASEGT in the germline V gene. CDR3 region: CASSLLQGSEAFF. In DNA, the CDR3 is TGTGCCAGCAGTTTACTACAGGGGTCTGAAGCTTTCTTT.

This clonotype appeared a few times. The chain couples TRBV7-2 to TRBJ1-1; D is unclear. Trimming removed 5 bases at V and 1 base at J, with 8 bases between. This CDR3 comprises 13 residues. In germline, CDR1 is SGHTA, CDR2 FQGNSA. CDR3 bases: TGTGCCAGCAGCCTACAAGGGAACACTGAAGCTTTCTTT. Its translation is CASSLQGNTEAFF.